The present T cell receptor beta chain was sequenced within a study of CD4+ T cells in melanoma. Sequencing used immunoSEQ multiplex PCR; TCRdb keeps in-frame clones, though not all of them. The table has approximately 4,900 clones, 55% to 80% seen once. From germline, CDR1 is LGHNA and CDR2 YNFKEQ. J lost 6 bases, V lost 5 bases, and 7 bases had no gene match. This CDR3 comprises 14 residues. The TCR comes from a human donor with melanoma. Sample: cells from a culture (not recorded whether cultured in vitro). This rearrangement joins TRBV4-2 to TRBJ1-2; 9 bases are shared with TRBD1. In nucleotides, the CDR3 is TGTGCCAGCAGCGCGCCGGGACAGGGCCATGGCTACACCTTC. Residues: CASSAPGQGHGYTF.